The clone carrying this T cell receptor beta chain showed up just a few times. Its antigen is unidentified. This sample was taken from a study of T-cell reconstitution after alpha-beta-depleted transplantation in children. Study results and caveats: Reportedly, roughly two months post-transplant, alpha-beta T cells arose from several hundred expanded graft clones. Some patients' high day-60 TCRbeta diversity was attributed to recipient cells surviving conditioning. When one year had passed after transplant, most T-cell counts and diversity came from newly produced T cells.

Unique molecular identifiers were built into the TCRbeta library. TCRdb re-called the PCR reads through MiXCR, storing one row per CDR3 protein. Of hundreds of thousands of distinct CDR3 sequences listed, under 15% were seen once; the top ten hold around 2.2%. The input for sequencing was PBMCs, mostly from graft donor cells, taken 360 days after TCRalphabeta/CD19-depleted stem cell transplant. This clonotype was obtained from a male patient younger than 18 who had a stem cell transplant for acute myeloid leukemia, so the T cells may come from the graft donor.

In nucleotides, the CDR3 is TGTGCCAGCAGTCGGACAGCCCTGGGCTCCTACAATGAGCAGTTCTTC. Amino acids: CASSRTALGSYNEQFF. V gene TRBV28 combines with J gene TRBJ2-1, with D perhaps matching TRBD1 (6 bases). This CDR3 is 16 amino acids long. V was shortened by 5 bases and J by 0 bases, with 14 bases between the two germline ends. Germline values: CDR1 MDHEN, CDR2 SYDVKM.